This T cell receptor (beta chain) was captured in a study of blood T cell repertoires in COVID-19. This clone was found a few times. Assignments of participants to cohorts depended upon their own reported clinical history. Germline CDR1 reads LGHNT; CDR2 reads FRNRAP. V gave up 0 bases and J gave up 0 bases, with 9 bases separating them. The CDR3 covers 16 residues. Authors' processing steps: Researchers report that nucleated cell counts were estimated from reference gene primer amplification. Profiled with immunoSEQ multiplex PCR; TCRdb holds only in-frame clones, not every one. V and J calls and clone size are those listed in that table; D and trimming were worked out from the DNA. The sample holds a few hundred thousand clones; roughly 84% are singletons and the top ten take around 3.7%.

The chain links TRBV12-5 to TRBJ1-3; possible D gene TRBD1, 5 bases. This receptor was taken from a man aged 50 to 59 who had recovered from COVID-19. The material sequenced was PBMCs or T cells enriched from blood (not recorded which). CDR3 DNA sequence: TGTGCTAGTGGTTTGGTACACGGGGGCTCTGGAAACACCATATATTTT. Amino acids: CASGLVHGGSGNTIYF.